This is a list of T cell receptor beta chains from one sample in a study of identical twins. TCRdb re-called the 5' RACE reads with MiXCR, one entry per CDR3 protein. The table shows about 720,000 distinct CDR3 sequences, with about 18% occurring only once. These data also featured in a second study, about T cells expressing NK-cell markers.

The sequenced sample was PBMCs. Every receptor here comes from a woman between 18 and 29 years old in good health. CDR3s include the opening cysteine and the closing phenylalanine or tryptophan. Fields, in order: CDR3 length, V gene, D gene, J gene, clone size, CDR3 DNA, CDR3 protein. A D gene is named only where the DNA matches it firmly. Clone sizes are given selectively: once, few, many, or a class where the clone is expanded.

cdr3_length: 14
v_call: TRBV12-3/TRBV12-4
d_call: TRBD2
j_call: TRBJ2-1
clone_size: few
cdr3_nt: TGTGCCAACGCACTAGCGGGAGGGAATAGTGAGCAGTTCTTC
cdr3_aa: CANALAGGNSEQFF

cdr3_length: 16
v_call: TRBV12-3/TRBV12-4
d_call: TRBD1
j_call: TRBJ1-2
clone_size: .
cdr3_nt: TGTGCCAGCAGCTCCTCGGAGGCGGACAGGGAGAATGGCTACACCTTC
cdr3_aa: CASSSSEADRENGYTF

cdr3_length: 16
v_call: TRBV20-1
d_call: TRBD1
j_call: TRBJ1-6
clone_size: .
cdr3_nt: TGCAGTGCTAGAGGAGGACAGGGGGTCCCGGGTTCACCCCTCCACTTT
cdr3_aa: CSARGGQGVPGSPLHF

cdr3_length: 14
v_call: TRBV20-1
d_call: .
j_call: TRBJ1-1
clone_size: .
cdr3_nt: TGCAGTGCTAGGTCACAGTGGAGGACAGCTGAAGCTTTCTTT
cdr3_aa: CSARSQWRTAEAFF

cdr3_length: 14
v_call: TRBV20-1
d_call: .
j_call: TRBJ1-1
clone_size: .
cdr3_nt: TGCAGTGCTAGTGGCCACCGTGCCAACACTGAAGCTTTCTTT
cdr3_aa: CSASGHRANTEAFF

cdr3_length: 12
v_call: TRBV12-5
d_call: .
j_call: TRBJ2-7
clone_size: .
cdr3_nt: TGTGCTAGTGGGTTCGCCGGGGTCGAGCAGTACTTC
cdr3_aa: CASGFAGVEQYF

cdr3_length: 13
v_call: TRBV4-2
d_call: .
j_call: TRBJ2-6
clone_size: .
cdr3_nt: TGTGCCAGCAGCCAAAATGGGGCCAACGTCCTGACTTTC
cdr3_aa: CASSQNGANVLTF

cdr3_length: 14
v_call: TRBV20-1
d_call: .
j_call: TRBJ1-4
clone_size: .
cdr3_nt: TGCAGTGCTAATCCAACCGGGGGTAATGAAAAACTGTTTTTT
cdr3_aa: CSANPTGGNEKLFF

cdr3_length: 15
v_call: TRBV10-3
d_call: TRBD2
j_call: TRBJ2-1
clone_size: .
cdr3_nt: TGTGCCATCAGTGTCCAGCGGGGGCCGTACAATGAGCAGTTCTTC
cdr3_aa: CAISVQRGPYNEQFF

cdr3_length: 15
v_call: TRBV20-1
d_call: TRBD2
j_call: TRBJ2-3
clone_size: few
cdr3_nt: TGCAGTGCTAGAGTCGGGACTAGCGGGACGGATACGCAGTATTTT
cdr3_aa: CSARVGTSGTDTQYF

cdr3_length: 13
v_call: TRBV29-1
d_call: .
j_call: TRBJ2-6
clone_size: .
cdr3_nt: TGCAGCGTTTCCCAATCTGGGGCCAACGTCCTGACTTTC
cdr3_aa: CSVSQSGANVLTF

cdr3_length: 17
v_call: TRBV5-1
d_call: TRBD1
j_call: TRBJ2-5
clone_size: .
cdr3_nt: TGCGCCAGCAGCGCCTGGGACAGGGGAACCTACCAAGAGACCCAGTACTTC
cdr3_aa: CASSAWDRGTYQETQYF

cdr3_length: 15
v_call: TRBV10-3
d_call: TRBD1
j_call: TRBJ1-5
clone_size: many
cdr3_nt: TGTGCCATCAGTTTGTCGGACAGGGACCATCAGCCCCAGCATTTT
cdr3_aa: CAISLSDRDHQPQHF

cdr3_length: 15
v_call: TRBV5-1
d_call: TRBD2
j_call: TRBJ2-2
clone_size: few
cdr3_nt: TGCGCCAGCAGGTCGGGAGGCCGGGACACCGGGGAGCTGTTTTTT
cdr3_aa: CASRSGGRDTGELFF

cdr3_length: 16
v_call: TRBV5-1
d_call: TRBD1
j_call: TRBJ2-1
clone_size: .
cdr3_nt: TGCGCCAGCAGCTTGACACCAGGGGGACCCTACAATGAGCAGTTCTTC
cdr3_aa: CASSLTPGGPYNEQFF

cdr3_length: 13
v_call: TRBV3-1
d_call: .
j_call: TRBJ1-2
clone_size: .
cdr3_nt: TGTGCCAGCAGCCGTGGGACGGAATATGGCTACACCTTC
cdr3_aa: CASSRGTEYGYTF

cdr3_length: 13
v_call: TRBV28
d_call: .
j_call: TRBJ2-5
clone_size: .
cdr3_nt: TGTGCCACCGCGAACAGGGTTAGTGAGACCCAGTACTTC
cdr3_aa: CATANRVSETQYF

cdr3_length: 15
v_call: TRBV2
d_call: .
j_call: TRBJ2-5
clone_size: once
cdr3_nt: TGTGCCAGCAGTGCCTTGCGGAATTACCAAGAGACCCAGTACTTC
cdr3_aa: CASSALRNYQETQYF

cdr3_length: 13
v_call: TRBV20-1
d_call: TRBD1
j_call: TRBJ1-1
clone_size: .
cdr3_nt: TGCAGTGCCCTTGGACAGGGAGACACTGAAGCTTTCTTT
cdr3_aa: CSALGQGDTEAFF

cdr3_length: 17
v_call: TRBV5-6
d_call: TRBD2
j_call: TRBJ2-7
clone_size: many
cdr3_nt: TGTGCCAGCAGCTTGGAACTAGCGGGAGGATTCAGCGACGAGCAGTACTTC
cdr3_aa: CASSLELAGGFSDEQYF

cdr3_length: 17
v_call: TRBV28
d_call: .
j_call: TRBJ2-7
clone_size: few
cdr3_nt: TGTGCCAGCAGTCTTTTTGACGGTCCTCTCGGAATCTACGAGCAGTACTTC
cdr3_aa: CASSLFDGPLGIYEQYF

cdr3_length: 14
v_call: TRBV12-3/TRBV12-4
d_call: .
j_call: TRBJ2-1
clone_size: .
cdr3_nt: TGTGCCAGCAGTCCATCGGGGATGAACAATGAGCAGTTCTTC
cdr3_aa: CASSPSGMNNEQFF

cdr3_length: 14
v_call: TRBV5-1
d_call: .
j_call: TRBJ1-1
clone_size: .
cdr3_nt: TGCGCCAGCAGCTTGGTCACAGCGAACACTGAAGCTTTCTTT
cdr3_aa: CASSLVTANTEAFF